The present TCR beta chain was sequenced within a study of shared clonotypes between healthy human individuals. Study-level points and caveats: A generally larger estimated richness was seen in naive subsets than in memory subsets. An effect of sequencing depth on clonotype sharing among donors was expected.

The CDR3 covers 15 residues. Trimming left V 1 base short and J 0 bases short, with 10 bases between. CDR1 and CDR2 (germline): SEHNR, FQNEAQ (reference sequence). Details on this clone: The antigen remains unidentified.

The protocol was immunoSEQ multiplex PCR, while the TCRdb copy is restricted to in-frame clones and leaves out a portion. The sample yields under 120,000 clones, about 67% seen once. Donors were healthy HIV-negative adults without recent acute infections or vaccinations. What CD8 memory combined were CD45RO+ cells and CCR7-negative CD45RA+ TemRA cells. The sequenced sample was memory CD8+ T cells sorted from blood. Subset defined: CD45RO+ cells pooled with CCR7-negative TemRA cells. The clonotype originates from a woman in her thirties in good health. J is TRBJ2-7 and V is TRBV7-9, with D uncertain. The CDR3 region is CASSLGQSHSYEQYF. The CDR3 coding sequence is TGTGCCAGCAGCTTAGGGCAGTCTCACTCCTACGAGCAGTACTTC.